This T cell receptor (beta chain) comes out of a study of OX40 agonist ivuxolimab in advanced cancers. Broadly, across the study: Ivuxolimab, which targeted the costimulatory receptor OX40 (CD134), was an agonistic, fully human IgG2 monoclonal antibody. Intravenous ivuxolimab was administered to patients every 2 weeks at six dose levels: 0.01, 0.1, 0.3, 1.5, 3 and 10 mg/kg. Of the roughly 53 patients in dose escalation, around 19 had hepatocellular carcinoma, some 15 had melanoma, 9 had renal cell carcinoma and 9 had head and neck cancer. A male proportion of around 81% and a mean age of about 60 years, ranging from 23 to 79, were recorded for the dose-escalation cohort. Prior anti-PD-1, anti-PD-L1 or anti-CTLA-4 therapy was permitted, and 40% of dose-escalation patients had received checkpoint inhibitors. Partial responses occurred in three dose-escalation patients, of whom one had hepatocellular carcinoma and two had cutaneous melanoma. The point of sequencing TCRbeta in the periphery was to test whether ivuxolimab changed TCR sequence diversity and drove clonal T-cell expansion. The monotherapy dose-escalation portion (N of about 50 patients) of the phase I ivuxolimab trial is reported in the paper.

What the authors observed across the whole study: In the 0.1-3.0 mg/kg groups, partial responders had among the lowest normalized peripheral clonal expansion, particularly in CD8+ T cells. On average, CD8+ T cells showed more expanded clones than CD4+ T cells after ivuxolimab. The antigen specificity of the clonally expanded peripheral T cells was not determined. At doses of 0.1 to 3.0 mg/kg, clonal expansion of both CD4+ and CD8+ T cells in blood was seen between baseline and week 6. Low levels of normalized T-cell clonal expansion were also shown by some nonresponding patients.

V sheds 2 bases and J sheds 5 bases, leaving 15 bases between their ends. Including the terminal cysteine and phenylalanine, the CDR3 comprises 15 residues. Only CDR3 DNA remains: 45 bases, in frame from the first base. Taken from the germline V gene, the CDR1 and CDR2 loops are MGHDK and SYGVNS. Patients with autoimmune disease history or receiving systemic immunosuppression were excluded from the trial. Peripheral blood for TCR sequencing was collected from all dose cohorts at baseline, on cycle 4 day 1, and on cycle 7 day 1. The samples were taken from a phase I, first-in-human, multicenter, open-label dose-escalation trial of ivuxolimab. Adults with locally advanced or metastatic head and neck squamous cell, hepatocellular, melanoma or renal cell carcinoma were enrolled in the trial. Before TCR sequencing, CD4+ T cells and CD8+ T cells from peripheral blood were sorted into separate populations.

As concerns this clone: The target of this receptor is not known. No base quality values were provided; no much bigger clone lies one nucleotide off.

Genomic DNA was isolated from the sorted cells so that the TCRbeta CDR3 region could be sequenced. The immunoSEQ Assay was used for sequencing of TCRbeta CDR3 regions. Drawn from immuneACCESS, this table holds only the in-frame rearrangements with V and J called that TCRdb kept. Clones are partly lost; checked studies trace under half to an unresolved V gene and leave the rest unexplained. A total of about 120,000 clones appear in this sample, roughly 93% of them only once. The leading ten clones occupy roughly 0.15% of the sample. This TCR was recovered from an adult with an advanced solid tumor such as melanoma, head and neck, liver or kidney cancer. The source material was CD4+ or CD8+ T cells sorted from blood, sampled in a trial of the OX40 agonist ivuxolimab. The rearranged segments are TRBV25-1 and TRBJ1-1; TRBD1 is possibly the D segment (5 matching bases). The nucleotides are TGTGCCAGCAGTGAACGTGAAGGGAGGGGTACTGAAGCTTTCTTT. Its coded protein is CASSEREGRGTEAFF.